Listed here is a single T cell receptor beta chain. Its antigen is currently unknown. The sample originates from a study of OX40 agonist ivuxolimab in advanced cancers. Study as a whole: Patient treatment consisted of intravenous ivuxolimab administration every 2 weeks at 0.01 to 10 mg/kg. Aged 23 to 79 with a mean of 60 years, they were around 79% male. Findings of the study overall: Also present in some nonresponders was a low level of normalized T-cell clonal expansion.

Using immunoSEQ multiplex PCR, the repertoire was profiled, and TCRdb retains in-frame clones only, with some absent. The sample holds 80,000 to 100,000 clones, around 88% seen once. This clonotype was sampled from an adult with an advanced solid tumor such as melanoma, head and neck, liver or kidney cancer. The sequenced sample was CD4+ or CD8+ T cells sorted from blood, obtained in a trial of the OX40 agonist ivuxolimab.

CDR3 DNA: TGTGCCAGCAGCCTCCTCGGGTCTGGAAACACCATATATTTT. This gives the protein CASSLLGSGNTIYF. The genes are TRBV14 and TRBJ1-3; D call uncertain. CDR1 is SGHDN, CDR2 FVKESK, per germline. V lost 4 bases, J lost 1 base, and 8 bases lay in between. The CDR3 covers 14 residues.